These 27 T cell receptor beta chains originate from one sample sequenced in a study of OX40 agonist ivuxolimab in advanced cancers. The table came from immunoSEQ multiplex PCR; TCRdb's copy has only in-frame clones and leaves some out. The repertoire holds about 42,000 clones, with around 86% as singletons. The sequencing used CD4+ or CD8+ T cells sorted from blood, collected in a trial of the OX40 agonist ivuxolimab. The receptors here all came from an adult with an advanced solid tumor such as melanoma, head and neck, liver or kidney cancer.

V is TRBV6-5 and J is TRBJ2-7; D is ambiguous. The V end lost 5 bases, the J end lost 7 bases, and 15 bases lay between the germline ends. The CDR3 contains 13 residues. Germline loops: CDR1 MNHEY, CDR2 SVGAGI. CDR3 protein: CASSGPTPQEQYF. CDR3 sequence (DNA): TGTGCCAGCAGTGGGCCGACTCCACAGGAGCAGTACTTC.

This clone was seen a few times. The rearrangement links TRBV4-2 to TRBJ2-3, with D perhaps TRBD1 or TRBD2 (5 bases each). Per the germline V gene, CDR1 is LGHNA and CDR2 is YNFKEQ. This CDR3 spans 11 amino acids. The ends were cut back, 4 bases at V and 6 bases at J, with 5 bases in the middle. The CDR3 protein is CASSRGDTQYF. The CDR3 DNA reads TGTGCCAGCAGCCGGGGGGATACGCAGTATTTT.

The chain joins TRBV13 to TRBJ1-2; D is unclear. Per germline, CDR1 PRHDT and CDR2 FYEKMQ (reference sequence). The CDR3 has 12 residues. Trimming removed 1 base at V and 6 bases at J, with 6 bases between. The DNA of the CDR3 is TGTGCCAGCAGCTTAGACGGAGATGGCTACACCTTC. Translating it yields CASSLDGDGYTF.

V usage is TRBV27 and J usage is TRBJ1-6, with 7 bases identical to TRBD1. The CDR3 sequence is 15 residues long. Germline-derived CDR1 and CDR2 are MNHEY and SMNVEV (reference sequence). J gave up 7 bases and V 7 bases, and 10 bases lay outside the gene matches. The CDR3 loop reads CASTSRQGGNSPLHF. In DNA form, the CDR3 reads TGTGCCAGCACCTCTAGACAGGGAGGCAATTCACCCCTCCACTTT.

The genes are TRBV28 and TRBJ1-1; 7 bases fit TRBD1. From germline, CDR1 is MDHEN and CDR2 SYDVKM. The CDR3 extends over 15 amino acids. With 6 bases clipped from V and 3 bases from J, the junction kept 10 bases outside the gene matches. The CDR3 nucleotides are TGTGCCAGCAGCCAGGACCCAACAGGGGACACTGAAGCTTTCTTT. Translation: CASSQDPTGDTEAFF.

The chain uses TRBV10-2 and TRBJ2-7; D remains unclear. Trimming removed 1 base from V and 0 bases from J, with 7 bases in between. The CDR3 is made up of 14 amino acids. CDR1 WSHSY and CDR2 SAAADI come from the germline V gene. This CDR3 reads CASSEFKISYEQYV. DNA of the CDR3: TGCGCCAGCAGTGAGTTTAAGATCTCCTACGAGCAGTACGTC.

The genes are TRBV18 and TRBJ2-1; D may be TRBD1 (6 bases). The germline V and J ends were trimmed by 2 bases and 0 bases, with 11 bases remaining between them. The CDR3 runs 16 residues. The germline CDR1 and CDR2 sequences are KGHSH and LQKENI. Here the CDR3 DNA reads TGTGCCAGCTCACCATGGGGGCCTCTCTCCTACAATGAGCAGTTCTTC. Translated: CASSPWGPLSYNEQFF. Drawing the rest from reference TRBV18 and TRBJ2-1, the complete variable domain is NAGVMQNPRHLVRRRGQEARLRCSPMKGHSHVYWYRQLPEEGLKFMVYLQKENIIDESGMPKERFSAEFPKEGPSILRIQQVVRGDSAAYFCASSPWGPLSYNEQFFGPGTRLTVL.

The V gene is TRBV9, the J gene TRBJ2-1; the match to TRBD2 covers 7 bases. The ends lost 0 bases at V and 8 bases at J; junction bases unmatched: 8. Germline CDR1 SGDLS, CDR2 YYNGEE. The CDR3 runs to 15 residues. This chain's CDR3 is CASSVEGRVEYEQFF. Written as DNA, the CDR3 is TGTGCCAGCAGCGTAGAAGGGAGGGTTGAGTATGAGCAGTTCTTC.

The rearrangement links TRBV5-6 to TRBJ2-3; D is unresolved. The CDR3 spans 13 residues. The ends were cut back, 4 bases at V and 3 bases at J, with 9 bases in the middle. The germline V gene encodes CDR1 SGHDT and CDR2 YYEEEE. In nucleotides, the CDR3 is TGTGCCAGCAGCCCGGAGTCTACAGATACGCAGTATTTT. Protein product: CASSPESTDTQYF.

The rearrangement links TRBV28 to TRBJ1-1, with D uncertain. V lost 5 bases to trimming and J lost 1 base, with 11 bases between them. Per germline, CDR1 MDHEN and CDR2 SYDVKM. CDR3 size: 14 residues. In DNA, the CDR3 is TGTGCCAGCAGTGTACCGTCGGAGAACACTGAAGCTTTCTTT. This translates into CASSVPSENTEAFF.

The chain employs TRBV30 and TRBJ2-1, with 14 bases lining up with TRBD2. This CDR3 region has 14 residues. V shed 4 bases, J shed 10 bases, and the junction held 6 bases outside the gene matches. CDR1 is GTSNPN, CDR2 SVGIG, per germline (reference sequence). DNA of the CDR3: TGTGCCTGGACCCCCGGGACTAGCGGGGGCGAGCAGTTCTTC. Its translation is CAWTPGTSGGEQFF. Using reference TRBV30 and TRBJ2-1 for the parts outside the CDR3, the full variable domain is SQTIHQWPATLVQPVGSPLSLECTVEGTSNPNLYWYRQAAGRGLQLLFYSVGIGQISSEVPQNLSASRPQDRQFILSSKKLLLSDSGFYLCAWTPGTSGGEQFFGPGTRLTVL.

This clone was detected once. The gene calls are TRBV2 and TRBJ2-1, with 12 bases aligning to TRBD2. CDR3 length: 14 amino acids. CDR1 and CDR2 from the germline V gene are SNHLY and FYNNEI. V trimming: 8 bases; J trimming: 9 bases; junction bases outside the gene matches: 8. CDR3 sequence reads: CASWTSGARIEQFF. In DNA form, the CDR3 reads TGTGCCAGCTGGACTAGCGGGGCCCGCATTGAGCAGTTCTTC.

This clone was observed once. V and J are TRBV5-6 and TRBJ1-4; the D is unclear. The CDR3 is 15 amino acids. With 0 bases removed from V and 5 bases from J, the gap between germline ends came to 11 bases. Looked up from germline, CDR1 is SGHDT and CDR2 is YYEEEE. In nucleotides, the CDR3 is TGTGCCAGCAGCTTGGCGGCAGCTAACAATGAAAAACTGTTTTTT. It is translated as CASSLAAANNEKLFF.

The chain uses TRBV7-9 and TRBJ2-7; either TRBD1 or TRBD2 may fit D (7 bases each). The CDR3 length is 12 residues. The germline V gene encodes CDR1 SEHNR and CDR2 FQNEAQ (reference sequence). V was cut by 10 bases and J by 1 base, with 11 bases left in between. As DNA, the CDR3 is TGTGCCACGCAGGGGGGGTCCTACGAGCAGTACTTC. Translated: CATQGGSYEQYF.

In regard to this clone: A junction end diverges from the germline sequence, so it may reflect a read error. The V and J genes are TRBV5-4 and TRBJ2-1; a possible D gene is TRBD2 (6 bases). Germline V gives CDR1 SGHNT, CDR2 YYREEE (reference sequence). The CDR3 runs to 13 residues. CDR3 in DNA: TGCGCCAGCAGCCAAGGAGGGCCAAGCGTGCAGTTCTTC. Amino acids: CASSQGGPSVQFF.

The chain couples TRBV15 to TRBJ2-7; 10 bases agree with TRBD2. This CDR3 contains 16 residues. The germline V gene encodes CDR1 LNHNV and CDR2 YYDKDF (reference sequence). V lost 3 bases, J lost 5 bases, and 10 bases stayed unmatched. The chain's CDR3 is CATSRRKAGGPDEQYF. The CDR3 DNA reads TGTGCCACCAGCAGGCGGAAAGCGGGAGGGCCCGACGAGCAGTACTTC.

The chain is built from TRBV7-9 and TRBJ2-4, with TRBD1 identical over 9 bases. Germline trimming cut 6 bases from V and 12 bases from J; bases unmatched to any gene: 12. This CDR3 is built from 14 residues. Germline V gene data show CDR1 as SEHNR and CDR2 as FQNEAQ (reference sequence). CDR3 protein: CASSYATGGEHQYF. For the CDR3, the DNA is TGTGCCAGCAGTTACGCGACAGGGGGTGAACATCAGTACTTC.

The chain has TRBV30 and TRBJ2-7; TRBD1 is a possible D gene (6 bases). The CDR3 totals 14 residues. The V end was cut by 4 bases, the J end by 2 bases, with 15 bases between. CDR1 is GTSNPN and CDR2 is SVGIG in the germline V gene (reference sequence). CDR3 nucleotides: TGTGCCTGGAATATTAACAGGGTCCCCTACGAGCAGTACTTC. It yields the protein CAWNINRVPYEQYF. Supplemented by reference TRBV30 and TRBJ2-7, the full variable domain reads SQTIHQWPATLVQPVGSPLSLECTVEGTSNPNLYWYRQAAGRGLQLLFYSVGIGQISSEVPQNLSASRPQDRQFILSSKKLLLSDSGFYLCAWNINRVPYEQYFGPGTRLTVT.

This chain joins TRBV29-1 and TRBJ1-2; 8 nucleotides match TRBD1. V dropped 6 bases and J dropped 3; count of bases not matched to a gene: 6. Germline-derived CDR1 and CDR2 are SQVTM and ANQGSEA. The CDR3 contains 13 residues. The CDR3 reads CSVLTGADYGYTF. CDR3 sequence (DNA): TGCAGCGTATTGACAGGGGCGGACTATGGCTACACCTTC.

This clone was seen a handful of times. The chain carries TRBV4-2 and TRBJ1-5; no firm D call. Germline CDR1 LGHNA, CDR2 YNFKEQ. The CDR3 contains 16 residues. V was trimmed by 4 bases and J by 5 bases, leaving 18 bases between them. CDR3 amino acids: CASSPSLGMGHQPQHF. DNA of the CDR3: TGTGCCAGCAGCCCCTCCTTGGGAATGGGCCATCAGCCCCAGCATTTT.

As DNA, the CDR3 is TGTGCCAGCAGTGACTCTGGGGGTCGCAAAGCCTATGACAATGAGCAGTTCTTC. This encodes CASSDSGGRKAYDNEQFF. This sequence joins TRBV9 and TRBJ2-1; D tentatively fits TRBD1 or TRBD2 (5 bases each). Trimming stripped 5 bases from V and 5 bases from J, with 26 bases between. The CDR3 sequence is 18 residues long. CDR1 is SGDLS, CDR2 YYNGEE, per germline.

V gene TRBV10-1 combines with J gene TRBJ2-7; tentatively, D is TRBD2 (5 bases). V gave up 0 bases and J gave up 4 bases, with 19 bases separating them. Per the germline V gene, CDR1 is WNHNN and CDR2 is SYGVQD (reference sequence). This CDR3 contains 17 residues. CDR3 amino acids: CASSESGRLNSTYEQYV. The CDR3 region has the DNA TGCGCCAGCAGTGAGTCCGGCAGACTAAACTCAACTTACGAGCAGTACGTC.

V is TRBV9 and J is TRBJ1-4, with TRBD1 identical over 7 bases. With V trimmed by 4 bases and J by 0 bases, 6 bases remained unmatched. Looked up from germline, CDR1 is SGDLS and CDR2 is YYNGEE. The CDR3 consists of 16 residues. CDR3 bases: TGTGCCAGCAGCTTCACAGGGGACCCAACTAATGAAAAACTGTTTTTT. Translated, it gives CASSFTGDPTNEKLFF.

CDR3 DNA: TGCGCCAGCAGCCAGGGGGATGAGCAGTTCTTC. Its translation is CASSQGDEQFF. The V and J genes are TRBV4-1 and TRBJ2-1; D tentatively reads TRBD1 or TRBD2 (5 bases each). CDR1 is MGHRA and CDR2 is YSYEKL in the germline V gene. V was pared by 3 bases and J by 8 bases, with 5 bases between. The CDR3 is made up of 11 amino acids.

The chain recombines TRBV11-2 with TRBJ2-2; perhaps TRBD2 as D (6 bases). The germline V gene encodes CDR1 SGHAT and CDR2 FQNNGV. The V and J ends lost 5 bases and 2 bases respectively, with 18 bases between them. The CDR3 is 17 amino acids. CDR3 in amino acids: CASSTRTPEGNTGELFF. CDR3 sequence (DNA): TGTGCCAGCAGCACCCGGACCCCGGAGGGCAACACCGGGGAGCTGTTTTTT. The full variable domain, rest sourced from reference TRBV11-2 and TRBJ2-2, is EAGVAQSPRYKIIEKRQSVAFWCNPISGHATLYWYQQILGQGPKLLIQFQNNGVVDDSQLPKDRFSAERLKGVDSTLKIQPAKLEDSAVYLCASSTRTPEGNTGELFFGEGSRLTVL.

The DNA for the CDR3 is TGTGCCAGCTCACTAGGCGCTGAAGCTTTCTTT. The encoded protein is CASSLGAEAFF. The chain recombines TRBV18 with TRBJ1-1; D gene uncertain. The V gene's germline CDR1 is KGHSH and CDR2 LQKENI. Trimming pared 4 bases from V and 6 bases from J, leaving 6 bases between. The CDR3 contains 11 residues.

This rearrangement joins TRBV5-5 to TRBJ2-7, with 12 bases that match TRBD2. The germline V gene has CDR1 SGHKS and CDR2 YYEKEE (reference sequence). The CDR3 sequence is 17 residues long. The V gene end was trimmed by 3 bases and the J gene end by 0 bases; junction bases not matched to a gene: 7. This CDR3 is CASSWGTSGLSSYEQYF. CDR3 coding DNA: TGTGCCAGCAGCTGGGGGACTAGCGGGTTAAGCTCCTACGAGCAGTACTTC.